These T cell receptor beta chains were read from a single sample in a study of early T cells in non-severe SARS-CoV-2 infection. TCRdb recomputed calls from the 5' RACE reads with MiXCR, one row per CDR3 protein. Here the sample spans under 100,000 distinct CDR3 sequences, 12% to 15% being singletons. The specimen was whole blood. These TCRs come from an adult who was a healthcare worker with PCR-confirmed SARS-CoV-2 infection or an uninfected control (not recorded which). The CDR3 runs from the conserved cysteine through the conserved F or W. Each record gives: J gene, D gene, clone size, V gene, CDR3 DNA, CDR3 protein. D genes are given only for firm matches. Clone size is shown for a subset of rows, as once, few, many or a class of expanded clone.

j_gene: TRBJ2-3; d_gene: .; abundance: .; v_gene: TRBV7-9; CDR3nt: TGTGCCAGCAGCCCTTCGGGACAAAGCACAGATACGCAGTATTTT; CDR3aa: CASSPSGQSTDTQYF
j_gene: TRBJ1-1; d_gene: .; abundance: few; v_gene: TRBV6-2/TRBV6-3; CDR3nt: TGTGCCAGCAGTTACCTCCCCCAGGCCAACACTGAAGCTTTCTTT; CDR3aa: CASSYLPQANTEAFF
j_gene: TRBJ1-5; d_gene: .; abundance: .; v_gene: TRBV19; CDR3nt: TGTGCCAGTAGTATATCAGCCTCACTATATAGCAATCAGCCCCAGCATTTT; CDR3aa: CASSISASLYSNQPQHF
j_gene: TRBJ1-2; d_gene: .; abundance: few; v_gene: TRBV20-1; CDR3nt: TGCAGTGCTGGCCCAGCGTGGGGTAATGGAGGCTACACCTTC; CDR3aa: CSAGPAWGNGGYTF
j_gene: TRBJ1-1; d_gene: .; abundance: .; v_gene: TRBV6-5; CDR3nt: TGTGCCAGCAGTTACAGTTGGAGGGCTGAAGCTTTCTTT; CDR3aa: CASSYSWRAEAFF
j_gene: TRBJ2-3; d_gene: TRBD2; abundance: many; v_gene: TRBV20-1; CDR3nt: TGCAGCGTAGCGGGGCCCACAGATACGCAGTATTTT; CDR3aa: CSVAGPTDTQYF
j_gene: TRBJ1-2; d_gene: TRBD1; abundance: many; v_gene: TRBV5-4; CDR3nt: TGTGCCAGCAGCACCGGACAGGGCCCATTTGATTATGGCTACACCTTC; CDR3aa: CASSTGQGPFDYGYTF
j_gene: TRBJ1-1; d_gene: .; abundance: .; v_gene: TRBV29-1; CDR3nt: TGCAGCGTTGAGGTGGGATTGACTGAAGCTTTCTTT; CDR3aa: CSVEVGLTEAFF
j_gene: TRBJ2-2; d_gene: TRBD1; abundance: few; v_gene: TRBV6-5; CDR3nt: TGTGCCAGCAGTACCGGGACAGGGTCCCCCGGGGAGCTGTTTTTT; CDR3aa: CASSTGTGSPGELFF
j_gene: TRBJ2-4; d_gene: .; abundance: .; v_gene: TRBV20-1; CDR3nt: TGCAGTGCTAGCCCCCCAGTGGCGGGTCAAAACATTCAGTACTTC; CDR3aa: CSASPPVAGQNIQYF
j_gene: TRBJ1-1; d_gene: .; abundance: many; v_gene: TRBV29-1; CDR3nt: TGCAGCGCCAACCCGGGACAGAACACTGAAGCTTTCTTT; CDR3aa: CSANPGQNTEAFF
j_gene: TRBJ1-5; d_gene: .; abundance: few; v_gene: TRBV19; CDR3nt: TGTGCCAGTAATCCCCCTGGGAGCAATCAGCCCCAGCATTTT; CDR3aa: CASNPPGSNQPQHF
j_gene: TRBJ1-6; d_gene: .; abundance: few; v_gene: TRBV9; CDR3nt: TGTGCCAGCGGGAATTCACCCCTCCACTTT; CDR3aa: CASGNSPLHF